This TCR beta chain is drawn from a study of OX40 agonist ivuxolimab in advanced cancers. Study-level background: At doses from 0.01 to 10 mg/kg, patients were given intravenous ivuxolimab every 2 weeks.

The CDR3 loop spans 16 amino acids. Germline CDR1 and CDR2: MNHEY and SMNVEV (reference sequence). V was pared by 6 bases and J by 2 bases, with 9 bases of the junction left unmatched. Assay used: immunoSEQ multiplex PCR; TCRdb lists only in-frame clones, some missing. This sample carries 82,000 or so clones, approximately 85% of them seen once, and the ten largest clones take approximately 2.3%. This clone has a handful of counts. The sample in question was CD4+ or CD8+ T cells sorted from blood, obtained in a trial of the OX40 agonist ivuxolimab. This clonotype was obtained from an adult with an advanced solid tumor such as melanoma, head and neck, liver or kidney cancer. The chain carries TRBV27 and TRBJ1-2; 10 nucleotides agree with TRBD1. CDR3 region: CASRTLETGGNYGYTF. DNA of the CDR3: TGTGCCAGCAGGACCTTGGAGACAGGGGGCAACTATGGCTACACCTTC.